This TCR beta chain was documented in a study of T cells expressing NK-cell markers. Study-wide context: The TCR beta repertoires originated in sorted CD3+CD56+NKG2C+, CD3+CD56+NKG2C- and CD3+CD56-NKG2C+ T cells.

With the 5' RACE reads reprocessed, TCRdb shows one record per CDR3 protein and no DNA. The sample has over 120,000 distinct CDR3 sequences. Germline V gene lookup returns CDR1 SNHLY and CDR2 FYNNEI. The CDR3 is 16 residues long. The specimen was blood T cells: a sorted CD56 or NKG2C T cell subset, CD4+ or CD8+ T cells, or bulk PBMC T cells (not recorded which). The genes are TRBV2 and TRBJ2-3; as DNA is missing, the TRBD2 call by TCRdb cannot be tested. This sequence was found in a man aged 18 to 30 in good health. CDR3 protein: CASSEAALRPADTQYF. The entire variable domain, with the rest obtained from reference TRBV2 and TRBJ2-3, is as follows: EPEVTQTPSHQVTQMGQEVILRCVPISNHLYFYWYRQILGQKVEFLVSFYNNEISEKSEIFDDQFSVERPDGSNFTLKIRSTKLEDSAMYFCASSEAALRPADTQYFGPGTRLTVL.